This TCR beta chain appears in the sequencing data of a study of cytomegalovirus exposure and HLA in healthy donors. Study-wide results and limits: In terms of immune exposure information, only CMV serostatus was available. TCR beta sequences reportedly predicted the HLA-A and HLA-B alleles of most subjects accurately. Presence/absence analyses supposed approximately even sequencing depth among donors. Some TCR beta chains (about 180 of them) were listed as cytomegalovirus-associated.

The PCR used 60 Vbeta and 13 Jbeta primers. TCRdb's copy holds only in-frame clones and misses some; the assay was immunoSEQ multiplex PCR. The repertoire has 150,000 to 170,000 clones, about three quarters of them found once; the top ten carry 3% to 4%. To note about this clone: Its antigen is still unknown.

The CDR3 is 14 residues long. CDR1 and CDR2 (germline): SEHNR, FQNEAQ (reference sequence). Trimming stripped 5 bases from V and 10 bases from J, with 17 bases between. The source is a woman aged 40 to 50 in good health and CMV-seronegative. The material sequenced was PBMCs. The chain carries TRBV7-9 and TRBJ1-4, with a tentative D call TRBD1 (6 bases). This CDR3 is CASSRDPTRGKLFF. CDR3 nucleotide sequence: TGTGCCAGCAGCCGAGATCCGACCAGGGGAAAACTGTTTTTT.